The T cell receptor (beta chain) under discussion was sequenced for a study of beta chain features in type 1 diabetes. Study-wide background: Across the samples, some 99 million sorted cells were examined in total. General study findings and limits: Across all four CD4+ subsets, people with type 1 diabetes showed modestly shorter TCRB CDR3s.

Trimming removed 6 bases at V and 15 bases at J, with 18 bases between. The length of the CDR3 is 12 residues. The V gene's germline CDR1 is MDHEN and CDR2 SYDVKM. Expressed TCRB transcripts were sequenced because the entire RNA isolate underwent reverse transcription. Only in-frame clones appear in the TCRdb table, and some are missing; sequencing was by immunoSEQ multiplex PCR. The profile shows under 350,000 clones, roughly an eighth of them singletons. On this clone itself: Its antigen is not identified.

This chain joins TRBV28 and TRBJ1-5; maybe TRBD1 (6 bases). Material: naive CD4+ T cells from blood. This clonotype was sampled from a man aged 25-45 years with type 1 diabetes. CDR3 sequence: CASSVTGRPRHF. CDR3 DNA: TGTGCCAGCAGCGTAACAGGGAGACCACGGCATTTT. The full variable domain, with the rest looked up from reference TRBV28 and TRBJ1-5, is DVKVTQSSRYLVKRTGEKVFLECVQDMDHENMFWYRQDPGLGLRLIYFSYDVKMKEKGDIPEGYSVSREKKERFSLILESASTNQTSMYLCASSVTGRPRHFGDGTRLSIL.